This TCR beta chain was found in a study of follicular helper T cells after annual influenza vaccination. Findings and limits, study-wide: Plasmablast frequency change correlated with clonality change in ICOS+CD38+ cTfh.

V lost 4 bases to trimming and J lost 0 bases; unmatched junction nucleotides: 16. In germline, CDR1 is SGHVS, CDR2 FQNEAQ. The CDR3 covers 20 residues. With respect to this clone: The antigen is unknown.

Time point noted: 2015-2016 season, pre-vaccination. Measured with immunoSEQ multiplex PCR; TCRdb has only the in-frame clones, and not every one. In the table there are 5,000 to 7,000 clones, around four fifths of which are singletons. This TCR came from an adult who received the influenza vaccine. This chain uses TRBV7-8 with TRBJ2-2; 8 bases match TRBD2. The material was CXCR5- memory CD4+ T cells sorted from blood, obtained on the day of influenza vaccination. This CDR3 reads CASSSRTLSGTYANTGELFF. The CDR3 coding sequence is TGTGCCAGCAGCTCCCGCACCCTTAGCGGGACTTATGCGAACACCGGGGAGCTGTTTTTT. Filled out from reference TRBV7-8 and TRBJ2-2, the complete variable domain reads GAGVSQSPRYKVAKRGQDVALRCDPISGHVSLFWYQQALGQGPEFLTYFQNEAQLDKSGLPSDRFFAERPEGSVSTLKIQRTQQEDSAVYLCASSSRTLSGTYANTGELFFGEGSRLTVL.